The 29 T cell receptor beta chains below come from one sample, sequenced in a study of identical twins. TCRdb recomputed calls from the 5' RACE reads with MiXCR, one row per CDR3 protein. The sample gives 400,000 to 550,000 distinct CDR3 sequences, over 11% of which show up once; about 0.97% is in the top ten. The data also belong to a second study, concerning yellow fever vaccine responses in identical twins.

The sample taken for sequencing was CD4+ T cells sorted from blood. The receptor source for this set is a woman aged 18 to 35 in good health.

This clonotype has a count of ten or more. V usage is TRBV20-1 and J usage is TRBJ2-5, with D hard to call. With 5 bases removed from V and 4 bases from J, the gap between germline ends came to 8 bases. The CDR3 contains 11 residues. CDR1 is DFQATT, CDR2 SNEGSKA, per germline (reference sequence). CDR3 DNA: TGCAGTGCTGAATTTGGAGAGACCCAGTACTTC. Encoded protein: CSAEFGETQYF.

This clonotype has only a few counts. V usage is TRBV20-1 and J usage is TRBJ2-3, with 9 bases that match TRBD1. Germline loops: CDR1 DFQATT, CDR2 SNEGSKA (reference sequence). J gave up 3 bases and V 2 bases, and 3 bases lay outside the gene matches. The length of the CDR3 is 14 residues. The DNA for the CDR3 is TGCAGTGCTAGATCTGGACAGGGGACAGATACGCAGTATTTT. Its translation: CSARSGQGTDTQYF.

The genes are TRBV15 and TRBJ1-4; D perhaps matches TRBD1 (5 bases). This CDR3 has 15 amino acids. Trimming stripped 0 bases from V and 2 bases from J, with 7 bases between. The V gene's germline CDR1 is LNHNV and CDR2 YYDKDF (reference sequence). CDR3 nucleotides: TGTGCCACCAGCAGAGATTGGGGGACTAATGAAAAACTGTTTTTT. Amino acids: CATSRDWGTNEKLFF.

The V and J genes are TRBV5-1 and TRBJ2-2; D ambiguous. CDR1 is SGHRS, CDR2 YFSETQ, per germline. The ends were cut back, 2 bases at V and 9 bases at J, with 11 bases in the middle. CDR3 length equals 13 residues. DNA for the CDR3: TGCGCCAGCAGCTTCGACCAGCTTCGGGAGCTGTTTTTT. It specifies CASSFDQLRELFF.

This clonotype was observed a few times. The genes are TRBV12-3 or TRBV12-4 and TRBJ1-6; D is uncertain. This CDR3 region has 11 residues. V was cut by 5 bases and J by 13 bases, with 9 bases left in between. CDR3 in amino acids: CASSAAGPLHF. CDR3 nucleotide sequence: TGTGCCAGCAGTGCCGCCGGTCCCCTCCACTTT.

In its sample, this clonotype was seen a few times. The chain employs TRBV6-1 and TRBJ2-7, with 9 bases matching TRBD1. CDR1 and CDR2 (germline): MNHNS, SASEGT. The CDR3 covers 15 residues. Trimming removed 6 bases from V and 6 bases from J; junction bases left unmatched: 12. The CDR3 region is CASSPGDRDPLEQYF. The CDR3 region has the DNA TGTGCCAGCAGCCCCGGGGACAGGGACCCCCTCGAGCAGTACTTC.

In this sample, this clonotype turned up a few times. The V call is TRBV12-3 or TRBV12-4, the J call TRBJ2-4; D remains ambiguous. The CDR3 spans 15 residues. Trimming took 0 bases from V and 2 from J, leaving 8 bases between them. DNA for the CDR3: TGTGCCAGCAGTTTAGCGCAGGCGACCAAAAACATTCAGTACTTC. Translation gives CASSLAQATKNIQYF.

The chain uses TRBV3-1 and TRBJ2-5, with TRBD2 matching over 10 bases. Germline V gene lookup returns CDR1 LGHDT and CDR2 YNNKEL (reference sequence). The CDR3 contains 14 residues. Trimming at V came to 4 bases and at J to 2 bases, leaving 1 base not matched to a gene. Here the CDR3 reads CASSRSGGQETQYF. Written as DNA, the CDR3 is TGTGCCAGCAGCCGTAGCGGGGGGCAAGAGACCCAGTACTTC.

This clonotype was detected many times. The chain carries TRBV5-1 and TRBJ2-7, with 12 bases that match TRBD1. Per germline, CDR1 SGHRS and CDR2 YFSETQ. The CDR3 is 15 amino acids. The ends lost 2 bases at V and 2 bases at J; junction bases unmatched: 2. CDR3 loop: CASSFRDRGPYEQYF. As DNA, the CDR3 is TGCGCCAGCAGCTTCCGGGACAGGGGGCCCTACGAGCAGTACTTC.

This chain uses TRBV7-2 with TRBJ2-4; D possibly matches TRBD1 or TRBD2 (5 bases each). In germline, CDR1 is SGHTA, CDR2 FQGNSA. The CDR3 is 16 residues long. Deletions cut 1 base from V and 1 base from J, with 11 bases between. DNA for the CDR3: TGTGCCAGCAGCTTAGGGTTTGAGGGGGCCAAAAACATTCAGTACTTC. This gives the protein CASSLGFEGAKNIQYF. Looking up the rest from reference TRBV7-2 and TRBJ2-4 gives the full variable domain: GAGVSQSPSNKVTEKGKDVELRCDPISGHTALYWYRQSLGQGLEFLIYFQGNSAPDKSGLPSDRFSAERTGGSVSTLTIQRTQQEDSAVYLCASSLGFEGAKNIQYFGAGTRLSVL.

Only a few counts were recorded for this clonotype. Here the CDR3 DNA reads TGCGCCAGCAGCCAAAGTCAACTAGCGGTCAGCTACAATGAGCAGTTCTTC. Encoded protein: CASSQSQLAVSYNEQFF. V is TRBV4-1 and J is TRBJ2-1; TRBD2 agrees at 8 bases. The germline gives CDR1 MGHRA, CDR2 YSYEKL. V was pared by 2 bases and J by 3 bases, with 9 bases of the junction left unmatched. CDR3 length: 17 residues.

The CDR3 nucleotides read TGTGCCAGCAGTTATTATGTGGGACTAGCGGAGGGAAGCTCCTACAATGAGCAGTTCTTC. Protein: CASSYYVGLAEGSSYNEQFF. V usage is TRBV6-2 or TRBV6-3 and J usage is TRBJ2-1; TRBD2 matches at 11 bases. The CDR3 has 20 residues. Germline V lookup: CDR1 MNHEY, CDR2 SVGEGT. After removal of 3 bases from V and 0 bases from J, the junction contained 13 bases not matched to a gene.

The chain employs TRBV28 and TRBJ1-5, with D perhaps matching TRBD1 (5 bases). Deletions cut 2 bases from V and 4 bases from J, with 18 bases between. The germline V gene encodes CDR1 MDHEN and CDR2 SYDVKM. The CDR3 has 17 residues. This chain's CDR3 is CASSLMISGTGNQPQHF. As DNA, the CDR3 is TGTGCCAGCAGTTTAATGATCTCGGGGACGGGAAATCAGCCCCAGCATTTT.

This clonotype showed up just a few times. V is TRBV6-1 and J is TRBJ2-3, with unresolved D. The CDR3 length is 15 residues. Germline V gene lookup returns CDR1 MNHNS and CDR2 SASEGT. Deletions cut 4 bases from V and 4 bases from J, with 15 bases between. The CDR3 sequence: CASSGKEGGSDTQYF. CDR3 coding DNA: TGTGCCAGCAGTGGGAAGGAAGGTGGATCAGATACGCAGTATTTT.

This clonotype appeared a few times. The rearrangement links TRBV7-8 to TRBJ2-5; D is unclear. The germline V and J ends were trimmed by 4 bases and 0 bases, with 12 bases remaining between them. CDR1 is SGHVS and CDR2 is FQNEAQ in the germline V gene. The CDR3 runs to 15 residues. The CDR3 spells CASSSDTVYQETQYF. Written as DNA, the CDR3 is TGTGCCAGCAGCTCTGACACCGTCTACCAAGAGACCCAGTACTTC.

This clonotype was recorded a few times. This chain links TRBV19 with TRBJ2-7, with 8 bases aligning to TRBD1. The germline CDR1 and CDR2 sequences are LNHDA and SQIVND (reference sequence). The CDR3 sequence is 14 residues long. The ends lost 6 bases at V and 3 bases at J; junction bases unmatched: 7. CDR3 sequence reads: CASRGGQGYYEQYF. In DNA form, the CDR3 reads TGTGCCAGTAGAGGAGGACAGGGATACTACGAGCAGTACTTC.

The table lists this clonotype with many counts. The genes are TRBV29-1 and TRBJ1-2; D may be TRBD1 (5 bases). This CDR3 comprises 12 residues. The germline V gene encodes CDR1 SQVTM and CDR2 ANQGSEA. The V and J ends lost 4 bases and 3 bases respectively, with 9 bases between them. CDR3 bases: TGCAGCGTTGCCCCGACAGACTATGGCTACACCTTC. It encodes CSVAPTDYGYTF.

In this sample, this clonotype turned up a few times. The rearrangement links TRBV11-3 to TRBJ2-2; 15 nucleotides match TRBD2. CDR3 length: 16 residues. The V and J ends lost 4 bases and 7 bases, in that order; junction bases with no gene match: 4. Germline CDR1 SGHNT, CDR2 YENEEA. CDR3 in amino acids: CASSWTSGGAHGELFF. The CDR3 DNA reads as TGTGCCAGCAGCTGGACTAGCGGGGGGGCCCACGGGGAGCTGTTTTTT.

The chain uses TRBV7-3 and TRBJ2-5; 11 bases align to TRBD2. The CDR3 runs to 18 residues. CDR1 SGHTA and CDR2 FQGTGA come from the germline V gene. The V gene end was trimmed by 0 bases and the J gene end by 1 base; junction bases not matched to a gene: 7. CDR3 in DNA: TGTGCCAGCAGCTTAACGGGCCGACTAGCGGGAACCCAAGAGACCCAGTACTTC. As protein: CASSLTGRLAGTQETQYF.

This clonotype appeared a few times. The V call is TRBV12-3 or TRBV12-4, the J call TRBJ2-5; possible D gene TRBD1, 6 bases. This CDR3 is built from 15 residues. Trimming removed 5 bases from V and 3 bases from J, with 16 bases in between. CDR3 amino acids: CASSPLARGEETQYF. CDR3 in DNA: TGTGCCAGCAGTCCCCTCGCCAGGGGTGAAGAGACCCAGTACTTC.

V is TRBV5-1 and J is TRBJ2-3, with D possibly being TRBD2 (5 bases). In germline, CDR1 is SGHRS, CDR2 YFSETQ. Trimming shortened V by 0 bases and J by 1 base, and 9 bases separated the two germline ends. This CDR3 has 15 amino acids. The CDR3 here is CASSLAFGGTDTQYF. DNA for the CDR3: TGCGCCAGCAGCTTGGCATTCGGGGGCACAGATACGCAGTATTTT.

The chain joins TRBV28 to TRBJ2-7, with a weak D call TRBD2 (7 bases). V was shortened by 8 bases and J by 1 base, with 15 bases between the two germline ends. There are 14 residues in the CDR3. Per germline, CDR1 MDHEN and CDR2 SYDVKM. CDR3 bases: TGTGCCAGCCGCCCGGGGGGCGCTTCCTACGAGCAGTACTTC. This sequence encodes CASRPGGASYEQYF.

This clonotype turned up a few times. CDR3 in amino acids: CASSFKRQGALENIQYF. Here the CDR3 DNA reads TGTGCCAGCAGCTTCAAGCGCCAGGGGGCACTTGAAAACATTCAGTACTTC. The V gene is TRBV7-9, the J gene TRBJ2-4; 8 bases fit TRBD1. CDR3 length equals 17 residues. Trimming took 3 bases from V and 5 from J; bases not matched to a gene: 12. CDR1 SEHNR and CDR2 FQNEAQ come from the germline V gene (reference sequence).

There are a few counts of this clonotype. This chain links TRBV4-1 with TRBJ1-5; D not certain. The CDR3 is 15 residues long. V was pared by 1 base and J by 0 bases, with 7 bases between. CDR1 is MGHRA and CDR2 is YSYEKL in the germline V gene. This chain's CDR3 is CASSQARNSNQPQHF. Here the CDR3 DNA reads TGCGCCAGCAGCCAAGCTAGGAATAGCAATCAGCCCCAGCATTTT.

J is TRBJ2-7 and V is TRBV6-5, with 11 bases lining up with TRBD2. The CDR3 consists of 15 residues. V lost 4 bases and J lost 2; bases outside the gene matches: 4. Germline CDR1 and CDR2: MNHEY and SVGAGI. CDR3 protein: CASSLLAGATYEQYF. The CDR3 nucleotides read TGTGCCAGCAGTTTACTAGCGGGAGCTACCTACGAGCAGTACTTC.

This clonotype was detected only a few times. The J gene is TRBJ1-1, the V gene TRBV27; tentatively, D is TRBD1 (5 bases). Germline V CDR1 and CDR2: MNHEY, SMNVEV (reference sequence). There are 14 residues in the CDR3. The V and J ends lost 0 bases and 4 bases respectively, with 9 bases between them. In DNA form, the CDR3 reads TGTGCCAGCAGTTTATCCAGGGCACGCACTGAAGCTTTCTTT. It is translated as CASSLSRARTEAFF.

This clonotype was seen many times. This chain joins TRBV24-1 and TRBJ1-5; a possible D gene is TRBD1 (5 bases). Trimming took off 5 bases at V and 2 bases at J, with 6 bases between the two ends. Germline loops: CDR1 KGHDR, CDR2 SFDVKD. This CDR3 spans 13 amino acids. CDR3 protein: CATSVTGNQPQHF. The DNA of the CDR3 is TGTGCCACCAGTGTGACAGGCAATCAGCCCCAGCATTTT.

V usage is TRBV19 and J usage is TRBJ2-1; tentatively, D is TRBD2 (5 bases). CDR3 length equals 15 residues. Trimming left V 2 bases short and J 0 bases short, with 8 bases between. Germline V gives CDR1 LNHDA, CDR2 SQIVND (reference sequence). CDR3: CASSISGSSYNEQFF. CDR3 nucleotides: TGTGCCAGTAGTATAAGTGGGAGCTCCTACAATGAGCAGTTCTTC.

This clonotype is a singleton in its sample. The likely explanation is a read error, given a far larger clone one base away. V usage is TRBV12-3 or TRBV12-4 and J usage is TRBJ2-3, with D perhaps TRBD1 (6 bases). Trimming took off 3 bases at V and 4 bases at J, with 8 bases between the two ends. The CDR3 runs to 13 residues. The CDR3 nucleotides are TGTGCCAGCAGTTTCGAGGGGGCAGATACGCAGTATTTT. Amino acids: CASSFEGADTQYF.